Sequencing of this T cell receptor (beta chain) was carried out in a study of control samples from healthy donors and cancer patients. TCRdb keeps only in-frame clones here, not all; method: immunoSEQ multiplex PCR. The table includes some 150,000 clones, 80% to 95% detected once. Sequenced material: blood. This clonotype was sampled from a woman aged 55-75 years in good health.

DNA of the CDR3: TGTGCCAGTAGTATTAGCGGGGAGTCCTACGAGCAGTACTTC. Translated: CASSISGESYEQYF. The chain combines TRBV19 with TRBJ2-7, with 8 bases aligning to TRBD2. With 3 bases clipped from V and 1 base from J, the junction kept 2 bases outside the gene matches. The CDR3 runs 14 residues. CDR1 is LNHDA and CDR2 is SQIVND in the germline V gene (reference sequence).